Below, 21 T cell receptor beta chains from the same sample are listed, as sequenced in a study of cytomegalovirus exposure and HLA in healthy donors. Primers for the PCR totalled 60 Vbeta and 13 Jbeta. Using immunoSEQ multiplex PCR, the repertoire was profiled, and TCRdb retains in-frame clones only, with some absent. The profile shows approximately 190,000 clones, over 65% of them singletons. Sequenced input: PBMCs. These receptors came from a woman aged 45-65 years in good health and CMV-seropositive.

The chain joins TRBV6-1 to TRBJ2-7, with TRBD2 identical over 7 bases. The CDR3 sequence is 16 residues long. V lost 3 bases, J lost 6 bases, and 14 bases stayed unmatched. The germline V gene encodes CDR1 MNHNS and CDR2 SASEGT. For the CDR3, the DNA is TGTGCCAGCAGTGACCTCCCGGGGGGAACCCCTAGCGAGCAGTACTTC. Translated, it gives CASSDLPGGTPSEQYF.

The rearrangement joins TRBV9 to TRBJ1-4, with D perhaps matching TRBD1 (5 bases). V was trimmed by 0 bases and J by 8 bases, leaving 11 bases between them. CDR1 and CDR2 from the germline V gene are SGDLS and YYNGEE. The CDR3 runs to 14 residues. The CDR3 sequence is CASSVAREGEKLFF. CDR3 sequence (DNA): TGTGCCAGCAGCGTAGCCAGGGAGGGGGAAAAACTGTTTTTT.

This chain uses TRBV5-1 with TRBJ2-7, with a tentative D call TRBD2 (6 bases). The CDR3 is 17 residues long. Trimming removed 4 bases at V and 1 base at J, with 21 bases between. Germline CDR1 is SGHRS and CDR2 is YFSETQ. CDR3 sequence: CASSPARGSRSSYEQYF. In DNA form, the CDR3 reads TGCGCCAGCAGCCCGGCGCGGGGTTCCAGATCGTCCTACGAGCAGTACTTC.

CDR3 loop: CASSLEPRDYQETQYF. The CDR3 coding sequence is TGTGCCAGCAGCTTAGAGCCTCGGGACTACCAAGAGACCCAGTACTTC. This chain joins TRBV7-6 and TRBJ2-5; the D gene is possibly TRBD2 (6 bases). CDR3 length: 16 amino acids. Germline V gene lookup returns CDR1 SGHVS and CDR2 FNYEAQ. The V end was cut by 1 base, the J end by 0 bases, with 12 bases between.

The V gene is TRBV5-1, the J gene TRBJ1-3; TRBD1 might be the D (6 bases). Trimming cost V 4 bases and J 0 bases, with 11 bases left between them. Germline values: CDR1 SGHRS, CDR2 YFSETQ. CDR3 length: 15 residues. CDR3: CASSRTVNSGNTIYF. Here the CDR3 DNA reads TGCGCCAGCAGCAGGACAGTGAACTCTGGAAACACCATATATTTT.

This CDR3 reads CASSLGPSLRETQYF. CDR3 DNA: TGTGCCAGCAGCTTAGGGCCTAGTCTGCGGGAGACCCAGTACTTC. The chain employs TRBV11-2 and TRBJ2-5; D unclear. Per germline, CDR1 SGHAT and CDR2 FQNNGV. V lost 1 base and J lost 5, with 14 bases in between. The CDR3 sequence is 15 residues long.

This clone showed up just a few times. The chain combines TRBV6-6 with TRBJ1-1, with 9 bases matching TRBD1. The V and J ends lost 6 bases and 4 bases, in that order; junction bases with no gene match: 6. The CDR3 spans 14 residues. Germline V gene data show CDR1 as MNHNY and CDR2 as SVGAGI (reference sequence). The CDR3 bases are TGTGCCAGCAGACGAGGACAGGGGAGCACTGAAGCTTTCTTT. Protein: CASRRGQGSTEAFF.

V usage is TRBV10-3 and J usage is TRBJ2-5, with 12 bases lining up with TRBD1. The length of the CDR3 is 15 residues. CDR1 and CDR2 (germline): ENHRY, SYGVKD. After removal of 6 bases from V and 4 bases from J, the junction contained 6 bases not matched to a gene. CDR3 region: CAISDGTGGGETQYF. The DNA of the CDR3 is TGTGCCATCAGCGACGGGACAGGGGGCGGAGAGACCCAGTACTTC.

V and J are TRBV7-2 and TRBJ2-7, with D unclear. Trimming left V 4 bases short and J 3 bases short, with 4 bases between. The CDR3 consists of 11 residues. From germline, CDR1 is SGHTA and CDR2 FQGNSA. For the CDR3, the DNA is TGTGCCAGCAGCTCTATCTACGAGCAGTACTTC. Its protein is CASSSIYEQYF.

The V gene is TRBV7-6, the J gene TRBJ2-7; maybe TRBD1 (6 bases). CDR3 length equals 12 residues. From germline, CDR1 is SGHVS and CDR2 FNYEAQ. Trimming cost V 3 bases and J 5 bases, with 8 bases left between them. The CDR3 DNA sequence: TGTGCCAGCAGCTTTGAGGGGGACGAGCAGTACTTC. This encodes CASSFEGDEQYF.

This clone has a handful of counts. The chain is built from TRBV7-6 and TRBJ2-3; 11 nucleotides line up with TRBD2. The CDR3 loop spans 16 amino acids. Germline V gene sequence: CDR1 SGHVS, CDR2 FNYEAQ. With V trimmed by 5 bases and J by 1 base, 5 bases remained unmatched. The CDR3 nucleotides read TGTGCCAGCAGCGCGGTACTAGCGGGGGGCACAGATACGCAGTATTTT. Residues: CASSAVLAGGTDTQYF. Drawing the rest from reference TRBV7-6 and TRBJ2-3, the complete variable domain is GAGVSQSPRYKVTKRGQDVALRCDPISGHVSLYWYRQALGQGPEFLTYFNYEAQQDKSGLPNDRFSAERPEGSISTLTIQRTEQRDSAMYRCASSAVLAGGTDTQYFGPGTRLTVL.

For the CDR3, the DNA is TGTGCCAGCAGCTACAGGGCAACTAATGAAAAACTGTTTTTT. Translated, it gives CASSYRATNEKLFF. This chain uses TRBV6-1 with TRBJ1-4; tentative D call: TRBD1 (6 bases). Trimming left V 6 bases short and J 0 bases short, with 8 bases between. The length of the CDR3 is 14 residues. Germline CDR1 is MNHNS and CDR2 is SASEGT.

This rearrangement joins TRBV5-1 to TRBJ1-1; D call uncertain. Looked up from germline, CDR1 is SGHRS and CDR2 is YFSETQ. CDR3 length: 15 residues. The ends were cut back, 4 bases at V and 1 base at J, with 14 bases in the middle. DNA of the CDR3: TGCGCCAGCAGCACCAGATCCGGAGGGAACACTGAAGCTTTCTTT. It yields the protein CASSTRSGGNTEAFF.

In this sample, this clone turned up once. The chain uses TRBV30 and TRBJ2-3, with 7 bases identical to TRBD2. The CDR3 is 17 amino acids. The germline CDR1 and CDR2 sequences are GTSNPN and SVGIG (reference sequence). With 2 bases clipped from V and 2 bases from J, the junction kept 13 bases outside the gene matches. CDR3 amino acids: CAWSFRAGDGNTDTQYF. As DNA, the CDR3 is TGTGCCTGGAGTTTTAGGGCGGGGGACGGTAACACAGATACGCAGTATTTT.

This clone occurred a few times. The sample has other DNA sequences that encode this CDR3 too. The genes are TRBV5-1 and TRBJ2-3; the match to TRBD2 covers 13 bases. Per germline, CDR1 SGHRS and CDR2 YFSETQ. V was pared by 3 bases and J by 6 bases, with 7 bases of the junction left unmatched. The length of the CDR3 is 16 residues. The CDR3 loop is CASSSGLAGAGDTQYF. The CDR3 DNA follows: TGCGCCAGCAGCTCAGGACTAGCGGGGGCGGGGGATACGCAGTATTTT. The full variable domain, rest sourced from reference TRBV5-1 and TRBJ2-3, is KAGVTQTPRYLIKTRGQQVTLSCSPISGHRSVSWYQQTPGQGLQFLFEYFSETQRNKGNFPGRFSGRQFSNSRSEMNVSTLELGDSALYLCASSSGLAGAGDTQYFGPGTRLTVL.

The chain carries TRBV27 and TRBJ1-2; the match to TRBD1 covers 7 bases. The CDR3 sequence is 16 residues long. From germline, CDR1 is MNHEY and CDR2 SMNVEV (reference sequence). With V trimmed by 6 bases and J by 8 bases, 18 bases remained unmatched. CDR3 DNA: TGTGCCAGCAGCCGGCGCCCGATCACAGGGGTGGAGGGCTACACCTTC. Translation: CASSRRPITGVEGYTF.

This clone has a single count. The J gene is TRBJ2-7, the V gene TRBV18, with D unclear. This CDR3 has 14 amino acids. Germline V gene lookup returns CDR1 KGHSH and CDR2 LQKENI. Trimming took off 6 bases at V and 3 bases at J, with 15 bases between the two ends. The CDR3 region has the DNA TGTGCCAGCTCCACGGTGGCGGCAAGCTACGAGCAGTACTTC. Protein product: CASSTVAASYEQYF.

This sequence joins TRBV14 and TRBJ2-5; D may be TRBD2 (5 bases). Germline V gene data show CDR1 as SGHDN and CDR2 as FVKESK. The ends were cut back, 5 bases at V and 3 bases at J, with 16 bases in the middle. The length of the CDR3 is 15 residues. This chain's CDR3 is CASSFSEAGKETQYF. CDR3 sequence (DNA): TGTGCCAGCAGCTTTTCGGAGGCGGGTAAAGAGACCCAGTACTTC.

The genes are TRBV5-1 and TRBJ2-1, with D possibly TRBD1 on 5 matching bases. Germline CDR1 is SGHRS and CDR2 is YFSETQ. The CDR3 contains 17 residues. V was shortened by 0 bases and J by 2 bases, with 15 bases between the two germline ends. Here the CDR3 DNA reads TGCGCCAGCAGCTTGGCTTACAGGCCCAATACCTACAATGAGCAGTTCTTC. Residues: CASSLAYRPNTYNEQFF.

The genes are TRBV5-8 and TRBJ2-7; TRBD1 matches at 7 bases. The V and J ends lost 5 bases and 5 bases, in that order; junction bases with no gene match: 7. CDR1 and CDR2 (germline): SGHTS, YDEGEE. The CDR3 totals 13 residues. The CDR3 loop reads CASRKTGTHEQYF. The CDR3 coding sequence is TGTGCCAGCAGGAAGACAGGGACCCACGAGCAGTACTTC.

This chain uses TRBV27 with TRBJ1-5; tentative D call: TRBD1 (5 bases). V lost 2 bases and J 2 bases, leaving 7 bases between the germline ends. The CDR3 is 14 amino acids. Per germline, CDR1 MNHEY and CDR2 SMNVEV (reference sequence). The CDR3 region is CASSLQGGNQPQHF. DNA of the CDR3: TGTGCCAGCAGTTTACAGGGTGGCAATCAGCCCCAGCATTTT.